What follows is one TCR beta chain and its context. Its specificity is unknown. V shed 4 bases, J shed 7 bases, and the junction held 12 bases outside the gene matches. Germline CDR1 reads MNHEY; CDR2 reads SMNVEV (reference sequence). This CDR3 comprises 15 residues. This sample is part of a study of shared clonotypes between healthy human individuals. Participating donors were healthy, HIV-negative adults free of recent acute infections or vaccinations. Nashville, Tennessee was home to all donors, each a Caucasian adult. Points from the study as a whole: What limited the represented genetic and exposure-history diversity was the small number of donors.

Profiled with immunoSEQ multiplex PCR; TCRdb holds only in-frame clones, not every one. The table includes roughly 500,000 clones, over 70% detected once. This clonotype was sampled from a woman aged 40 to 50 in good health. Some clones in this sample may be carry-over from other donors' samples. V and J are TRBV27 and TRBJ2-7, with 8 positions matching TRBD1. Specimen: PBMCs. CDR3 region: CASSSGGAPSGEQYF. Written as DNA, the CDR3 is TGTGCCAGCAGTTCAGGGGGCGCTCCCTCGGGGGAGCAGTACTTC.